These 23 T cell receptor beta chains were all obtained from the same sample, sequenced in a study of siplizumab effects on memory and regulatory T cells. TCRdb's copy holds only in-frame clones and misses some; the assay was immunoSEQ multiplex PCR. The sample lists around 86,000 clones; 94% were seen once. Specimen: non-Treg CD4+ T cells sorted from blood. These receptors came from a human donor in good health.

V and J are TRBV4-1 and TRBJ1-3; 12 bases map to TRBD1. Looked up from germline, CDR1 is MGHRA and CDR2 is YSYEKL. The trim removed 1 base at V and 0 bases at J, leaving 10 bases unmatched. CDR3 length: 20 residues. Here the CDR3 reads CASSQVPGTGGLSSGNTIYF. The CDR3, as DNA: TGCGCCAGCAGCCAAGTTCCGGGGACAGGGGGCCTGAGCTCTGGAAACACCATATATTTT.

In this sample, this clone turned up a few times. The chain has TRBV7-9 and TRBJ2-7; tentatively, D is TRBD1 (5 bases). This CDR3 has 13 residues. Germline CDR1 and CDR2: SEHNR and FQNEAQ (reference sequence). V was pared by 3 bases and J by 4 bases, with 10 bases between. The CDR3 DNA sequence: TGTGCCAGCAGCTTTCAGGGTGCTTACGAGCAGTACTTC. It is translated as CASSFQGAYEQYF.

The CDR3 region has the DNA TGTGCCAGCAGTGAAGCAGGTTTAGTTGAAGCTTTCTTT. This translates into CASSEAGLVEAFF. V and J are TRBV6-1 and TRBJ1-1, with D unresolved. Germline V gives CDR1 MNHNS, CDR2 SASEGT. V was cut by 0 bases and J by 7 bases, with 9 bases left in between. The CDR3 sequence is 13 residues long.

This clone has only a few counts. This chain joins TRBV4-2 and TRBJ2-3; 8 bases are shared with TRBD1. Germline V CDR1 and CDR2: LGHNA, YNFKEQ. V gave up 5 bases and J gave up 2 bases; unmatched junction bases: 6. This CDR3 has 15 amino acids. The CDR3 loop reads CASSASRGLTDTQYF. The CDR3 bases are TGTGCCAGCAGCGCAAGCAGGGGGCTCACAGATACGCAGTATTTT.

The chain uses TRBV5-4 and TRBJ1-6; the match to TRBD1 covers 10 bases. Germline V gene data show CDR1 as SGHNT and CDR2 as YYREEE (reference sequence). The junction had 9 bases not matched to a gene; V was cut back by 0 bases and J by 9 bases. There are 17 residues in the CDR3. The CDR3 here is CASSLGAPGQGSSPLHF. The CDR3, as DNA: TGTGCCAGCAGCTTGGGGGCCCCGGGACAGGGGAGTTCACCCCTCCACTTT.

This sequence joins TRBV2 and TRBJ1-1, with D unresolved. V lost 2 bases to trimming and J lost 7 bases, with 11 bases between them. Germline loops: CDR1 SNHLY, CDR2 FYNNEI. The CDR3 sequence is 13 residues long. CDR3 residues: CASSEWSGIEAFF. CDR3 bases: TGTGCCAGCAGTGAATGGTCGGGAATTGAAGCTTTCTTT.

The chain combines TRBV11-2 with TRBJ2-7; D is unclear. V lost 1 base to trimming and J lost 11 bases, with 15 bases between them. Germline lookup yields CDR1 SGHAT and CDR2 FQNNGV. The CDR3 runs to 13 residues. The chain's CDR3 is CASSLVPRAREYF. CDR3 DNA sequence: TGTGCCAGCAGCTTAGTCCCCCGGGCCCGGGAGTACTTC. Looking up the rest from reference TRBV11-2 and TRBJ2-7 gives the full variable domain: EAGVAQSPRYKIIEKRQSVAFWCNPISGHATLYWYQQILGQGPKLLIQFQNNGVVDDSQLPKDRFSAERLKGVDSTLKIQPAKLEDSAVYLCASSLVPRAREYFGPGTRLTVT.

This clone showed up just once. The CDR3 coding sequence is TGTGCCAGTAGCCCTTCCACCCCATACTATGGCTACACCTTC. Protein product: CASSPSTPYYGYTF. V is TRBV19 and J is TRBJ1-2; D gene ambiguous. The CDR3 contains 14 residues. V dropped 6 bases and J dropped 3 bases, with 14 bases sitting between them. Germline CDR1 is LNHDA and CDR2 is SQIVND (reference sequence).

The chain has TRBV5-6 and TRBJ2-5; unclear D gene. Trimming left V 0 bases short and J 3 bases short, with 12 bases between. CDR3 length equals 15 residues. CDR1 is SGHDT, CDR2 YYEEEE, per germline. The CDR3 spells CASSLGRGFKETQYF. Here the CDR3 DNA reads TGTGCCAGCAGCTTGGGTCGCGGTTTTAAAGAGACCCAGTACTTC.

The CDR3 nucleotides are TGTGCCAGCAGCTTAGGGACAGGGGTCCATGGCTACACCTTC. It translates to CASSLGTGVHGYTF. This rearrangement joins TRBV7-9 to TRBJ1-2, with 9 bases lining up with TRBD1. The V gene's germline CDR1 is SEHNR and CDR2 FQNEAQ (reference sequence). Trimming removed 1 base from V and 6 bases from J; junction bases left unmatched: 3. This CDR3 is built from 14 residues.

This sequence joins TRBV30 and TRBJ1-6; D remains unclear. Trimming cost V 4 bases and J 7 bases, with 17 bases left between them. Germline V gene data show CDR1 as GTSNPN and CDR2 as SVGIG (reference sequence). The CDR3 consists of 15 residues. The CDR3 spells CAWTRRGSPNSPLHF. CDR3 in DNA: TGTGCCTGGACTAGAAGAGGCTCCCCGAATTCACCCCTCCACTTT.

This chain joins TRBV4-2 and TRBJ2-5, with 8 nucleotides matching TRBD2. This CDR3 comprises 15 residues. Trimming removed 4 bases from V and 5 bases from J; junction bases left unmatched: 9. Germline CDR1 reads LGHNA; CDR2 reads YNFKEQ. The CDR3 is CASSRTSTPRETQYF. CDR3 DNA sequence: TGTGCCAGCAGCCGGACTAGCACCCCCAGGGAGACCCAGTACTTC.

V and J are TRBV15 and TRBJ2-1; 8 positions match TRBD2. This CDR3 is built from 17 residues. The V and J ends lost 1 base and 2 bases, in that order; junction bases with no gene match: 7. Germline V gene lookup returns CDR1 LNHNV and CDR2 YYDKDF (reference sequence). The CDR3 DNA is TGTGCCACCAGCAGAGGCCGGGCGGGGGGTGCCTACAATGAGCAGTTCTTC. Its protein is CATSRGRAGGAYNEQFF.

The CDR3 reads CASSIARQGRVEQYF. The CDR3 DNA is TGTGCCAGTAGTATAGCTCGACAGGGTCGTGTCGAGCAGTACTTC. This sequence joins TRBV19 and TRBJ2-7; 7 nucleotides line up with TRBD1. Trimming removed 1 base from V and 6 bases from J; junction bases left unmatched: 9. Germline assignment: CDR1 LNHDA and CDR2 SQIVND (reference sequence). The CDR3 has 15 amino acids.

The chain employs TRBV30 and TRBJ2-3; 10 bases match TRBD1. The CDR3 runs 13 residues. The germline CDR1 and CDR2 sequences are GTSNPN and SVGIG (reference sequence). With 7 bases clipped from V and 5 bases from J, the junction kept 6 bases outside the gene matches. The CDR3 spells CASDRGIGDTQYF. CDR3 DNA: TGTGCCTCGGACAGGGGGATTGGAGATACGCAGTATTTT.

The genes are TRBV19 and TRBJ2-1; 9 positions agree with TRBD1. The junction had 1 base not matched to a gene; V was cut back by 3 bases and J by 4 bases. From germline, CDR1 is LNHDA and CDR2 SQIVND (reference sequence). CDR3 length: 14 amino acids. CDR3: CASSIDRGYNEQFF. The CDR3 DNA reads TGTGCCAGTAGTATCGACAGGGGGTACAATGAGCAGTTCTTC.

This chain joins TRBV6-5 and TRBJ2-7, with 10 positions matching TRBD1. From germline, CDR1 is MNHEY and CDR2 SVGAGI. Germline trimming cut 6 bases from V and 2 bases from J; bases unmatched to any gene: 7. The CDR3 runs 15 residues. CDR3 nucleotides: TGTGCCAGCAGCCCCACCGGGACAGGGGCCTACGAGCAGTACTTC. It translates to CASSPTGTGAYEQYF.

V usage is TRBV6-5 and J usage is TRBJ2-1; maybe TRBD2 (6 bases). Trimming removed 2 bases from V and 9 bases from J, with 8 bases in between. This CDR3 comprises 12 residues. CDR1 is MNHEY and CDR2 is SVGAGI in the germline V gene. CDR3 region: CASSYMGGEQFF. CDR3 sequence (DNA): TGTGCCAGCAGTTACATGGGAGGTGAGCAGTTCTTC.

This clone was detected once. The chain links TRBV15 to TRBJ2-1; D is possibly TRBD1 or TRBD2 (5 bases each). Trimming shortened V by 0 bases and J by 7 bases, and 13 bases separated the two germline ends. The CDR3 extends over 15 amino acids. The germline gives CDR1 LNHNV, CDR2 YYDKDF (reference sequence). CDR3 in amino acids: CATSRDLSGRNEQFF. The CDR3 coding sequence is TGTGCCACCAGCAGAGATCTTTCGGGACGTAATGAGCAGTTCTTC.

The chain recombines TRBV7-2 with TRBJ2-1, with 9 nucleotides matching TRBD2. With 4 bases clipped from V and 4 bases from J, the junction kept 14 bases outside the gene matches. Germline loops: CDR1 SGHTA, CDR2 FQGNSA. This CDR3 is built from 18 residues. The CDR3 loop reads CASSYRILAGGLYNEQFF. Here the CDR3 DNA reads TGTGCCAGCAGCTATCGGATACTGGCGGGAGGGTTATACAATGAGCAGTTCTTC.

CDR3 DNA: TGTGCTAGTGGTTTCAAGTCACCCCTCCACTTT. Residues: CASGFKSPLHF. V is TRBV12-5 and J is TRBJ1-6; D unclear. The germline V gene has CDR1 LGHNT and CDR2 FRNRAP. The V gene lost 3 bases and the J gene lost 10 bases, with 4 bases spanning the gap. The CDR3 loop spans 11 amino acids.

The rearrangement links TRBV9 to TRBJ1-2; D gene ambiguous. The V end was cut by 0 bases, the J end by 8 bases, with 14 bases between. The CDR3 totals 14 residues. Germline CDR1 is SGDLS and CDR2 is YYNGEE. The CDR3 loop is CASSVDSRFSGYTF. CDR3 DNA: TGTGCCAGCAGCGTAGACTCGCGTTTCTCCGGCTACACCTTC.

The chain uses TRBV2 and TRBJ2-7; D ambiguous. Deletions cut 8 bases from V and 4 bases from J, with 12 bases between. Germline lookup yields CDR1 SNHLY and CDR2 FYNNEI. This CDR3 is built from 12 residues. CDR3 loop: CASVGLGYEQYF. As DNA, the CDR3 is TGTGCCAGCGTGGGGTTGGGATACGAGCAGTACTTC.